The present entry profiles one TCR beta chain with its context. Antigen unknown. The source of the sample is a study of response to subunit inactivated influenza vaccine. Study-level findings and limits: Seasonal influenza vaccination, on each occasion, was suggested by the authors to recruit few new T cells.

A single record per CDR3 protein comes from TCRdb applying MiXCR to the RT-PCR reads. This sample has fewer than 700,000 distinct CDR3 sequences, with 10% to 15% found just once. The CDR3 consists of 13 residues. Sequencing used PBMCs from blood, obtained about 6 weeks after vaccination. The chain employs TRBV21-1 and TRBJ2-1; the DNA was not used to check the table's D call, TRBD1. TRBV21-1 constitutes a pseudogene. This clonotype originated in a middle-aged man who received an inactivated influenza vaccine. CDR3 bases: TGTGCCAGCCCCGGACCCAGATACAATGAGCAGTTCTTC. This gives the protein CASPGPRYNEQFF.